The rows below give T cell receptor beta chains drawn from one sample of a study of cytomegalovirus exposure and HLA in healthy donors. Assay used: immunoSEQ multiplex PCR; TCRdb lists only in-frame clones, some missing. The table includes roughly 180,000 clones, 65% to 90% detected once. What was sequenced was PBMCs. These receptors all come from a girl aged 2-10 years in good health and CMV-seropositive. CDR3s include the opening cysteine and the closing phenylalanine or tryptophan. The D gene is left open where the match is weak. Not every row has a clone size; where given, it reads once, few, many or a size class.

CDR3,DNA,V,J,size,D
CASSPDSRNEKLFF,TGCGCCAGCAGCCCGGACAGCCGGAATGAAAAACTGTTTTTT,TRBV5-1,TRBJ1-4,NA,NA
CASSPLAGGPNEQFF,TGTGCCAGCAGCCCCCTAGCGGGGGGGCCAAATGAGCAGTTCTTC,TRBV9,TRBJ2-1,NA,TRBD2
CASSHWNSHEQYF,TGTGCCAGCAGCCACTGGAACAGCCACGAGCAGTACTTC,TRBV14,TRBJ2-7,NA,NA
CASSPRRALDEQFF,TGTGCCAGCAGCCCGCGGAGGGCCCTGGATGAGCAGTTCTTC,TRBV5-6,TRBJ2-1,NA,NA
CAWILSRTDGYTF,TGTGCCTGGATTTTATCCCGGACAGATGGCTACACCTTC,TRBV30,TRBJ1-2,NA,NA
CARSRRVSSYNSPLHF,TGTGCCAGAAGCCGCAGGGTGAGCTCCTATAATTCACCCCTCCACTTT,TRBV5-3,TRBJ1-6,once,NA
CAITESDRGPTAFF,TGTGCCATCACCGAATCTGACAGGGGACCAACGGCTTTCTTT,TRBV10-3,TRBJ1-1,NA,TRBD1
CASSFRTAYGYTF,TGTGCCAGCAGTTTCCGGACAGCCTATGGCTACACCTTC,TRBV28,TRBJ1-2,NA,NA
CASSSPGTSGRPLSYEQYF,TGTGCCAGCAGTTCCCCAGGGACTAGCGGGAGACCCCTCTCCTACGAGCAGTACTTC,TRBV28,TRBJ2-7,once,TRBD2
CASSSPDRGMRYTF,TGCGCCAGCAGCAGTCCGGACAGGGGTATGCGCTACACCTTC,TRBV5-1,TRBJ1-2,NA,TRBD1
CASSDRASSYEQYF,TGTGCCAGCAGTGACAGGGCAAGCTCCTACGAGCAGTACTTC,TRBV25-1,TRBJ2-7,NA,NA
CASSTGTSSYEQYF,TGTGCCAGCAGCACCGGGACTAGCTCCTACGAGCAGTACTTC,TRBV5-4,TRBJ2-7,NA,TRBD2
CASSLGGGELYGYTF,TGTGCCAGCAGTTTAGGTGGGGGGGAGCTCTATGGCTACACCTTC,TRBV27,TRBJ1-2,NA,NA
CAWSTGQGSEKLFF,TGTGCCTGGAGTACGGGACAGGGAAGTGAAAAACTGTTTTTT,TRBV30,TRBJ1-4,NA,TRBD1
CAWSVTYPHNSPLHF,TGTGCCTGGAGCGTCACCTATCCACATAATTCACCCCTCCACTTT,TRBV30,TRBJ1-6,NA,NA
CASSARDFNEQFF,TGTGCCAGCAGCGCCCGGGACTTCAATGAGCAGTTCTTC,TRBV13,TRBJ2-1,NA,NA
CAWSGRANQPQHF,TGTGCCTGGAGCGGCAGGGCCAATCAGCCCCAGCATTTT,TRBV30,TRBJ1-5,NA,NA
CSVTFRGGNTIYF,TGCAGCGTTACGTTTCGGGGGGGGAACACCATATATTTT,TRBV29-1,TRBJ1-3,NA,NA
CASSPPEGGREMSNEQFF,TGTGCCAGCAGCCCACCGGAAGGGGGCCGGGAGATGTCCAATGAGCAGTTCTTC,TRBV7-9,TRBJ2-1,NA,NA
CASSTSRGEQYF,TGTGCCAGCAGCACGAGCCGGGGCGAGCAGTACTTC,TRBV9,TRBJ2-7,NA,NA
CASSISGQGGYEQYF,TGTGCCAGCAGCATTTCCGGACAGGGCGGATACGAGCAGTACTTC,TRBV7-9,TRBJ2-7,once,TRBD1
CASSQEVRAQYEQYF,TGTGCCAGCAGCCAAGAGGTCAGGGCTCAGTACGAGCAGTACTTC,TRBV4-2,TRBJ2-7,NA,NA
CASSPAGGGLIMDTQYF,TGTGCCAGCAGCCCCGCGGGGGGGGGTCTTATAATGGATACGCAGTATTTT,TRBV14,TRBJ2-3,NA,TRBD2
CASSTGTSVNEQFF,TGTGCCAGCAGTACCGGGACTAGCGTGAATGAGCAGTTCTTC,TRBV6-4,TRBJ2-1,medium-sized,TRBD2
CASSRGDRSTGELFF,TGCGCCAGCAGCCGCGGGGACAGGTCCACCGGGGAGCTGTTTTTT,TRBV5-1,TRBJ2-2,NA,TRBD1
CASRPSQGFITDTQYF,TGTGCCAGCAGACCTTCACAGGGGTTCATCACAGATACGCAGTATTTT,TRBV27,TRBJ2-3,NA,TRBD1
CASSVDTENTEAFF,TGTGCCAGCAGTGTTGACACAGAGAACACTGAAGCTTTCTTT,TRBV6-1,TRBJ1-1,NA,NA
CASSYRETQYF,TGTGCCAGCAGTTATCGAGAGACCCAGTACTTC,TRBV27,TRBJ2-5,NA,NA
CASSQDHRPTYTGELFF,TGCGCCAGCAGCCAAGATCATCGGCCGACTTACACCGGGGAGCTGTTTTTT,TRBV4-1,TRBJ2-2,NA,NA
CASSQTSTQGTDTQYF,TGTGCCAGCAGCCAAACTTCTACCCAAGGCACAGATACGCAGTATTTT,TRBV4-2,TRBJ2-3,NA,NA
CASSEDGGLVKTQYF,TGTGCCAGCAGTGAAGACGGGGGGCTGGTCAAGACCCAGTACTTC,TRBV9,TRBJ2-5,once,NA
CASSYSRGRSTDTQYF,TGTGCCAGCAGTTACTCAAGGGGGCGCTCCACAGATACGCAGTATTTT,TRBV6-5,TRBJ2-3,NA,TRBD1
CASSSDRNTGELFF,TGTGCCAGCAGCTCGGACAGAAACACCGGGGAGCTGTTTTTT,TRBV5-4,TRBJ2-2,NA,NA
CASSLAGRSYNEQFF,TGTGCCAGCAGCTTAGCGGGCCGCTCCTACAATGAGCAGTTCTTC,TRBV7-8,TRBJ2-1,NA,NA
CSVEVSSYEQYF,TGCAGCGTTGAAGTGAGCTCCTACGAGCAGTACTTC,TRBV29-1,TRBJ2-7,NA,NA
CASSEDRAFRTGELFF,TGTGCCAGCAGTGAGGACAGGGCTTTTAGGACCGGGGAGCTGTTTTTT,TRBV6-1,TRBJ2-2,NA,TRBD1
CASSQQGTGRSPLRF,TGTGCCAGCAGCCAACAGGGGACAGGGCGTTCACCCCTCCGCTTT,TRBV6-1,TRBJ1-6,NA,TRBD1
CAWSVGGTAAGGYGYTF,TGTGCCTGGAGTGTCGGCGGGACAGCGGCGGGCGGCTATGGCTACACCTTC,TRBV30,TRBJ1-2,NA,TRBD1
CARSVGGYTF,TGTGCCAGATCGGTGGGGGGTTACACCTTC,TRBV9,TRBJ1-2,NA,NA
CASSQPTGLVDYGYTF,TGTGCCAGCAGCCAACCAACAGGGCTTGTGGACTATGGCTACACCTTC,TRBV4-2,TRBJ1-2,NA,NA
CASSRLLNYGYTF,TGTGCCAGCAGCCGTTTATTAAACTATGGCTACACCTTC,TRBV14,TRBJ1-2,NA,NA
CASSLELAGGIYNEQFF,TGCGCCAGCAGCTTGGAACTAGCGGGAGGAATCTACAATGAGCAGTTCTTC,TRBV5-1,TRBJ2-1,NA,TRBD2
CASSAVGQRGNTIYF,TGTGCCAGCAGCGCAGTGGGACAGAGAGGAAACACCATATATTTT,TRBV27,TRBJ1-3,NA,TRBD1
CASSQRTVGSYGYTF,TGCGCCAGCAGCCAAAGGACAGTTGGGTCCTATGGCTACACCTTC,TRBV4-1,TRBJ1-2,NA,NA
CASSRTSGRQETQYF,TGTGCCAGCAGCCGGACTAGCGGGAGGCAAGAGACCCAGTACTTC,TRBV5-4,TRBJ2-5,NA,TRBD2
CASSPASGLSPLAKNIQYF,TGTGCCAGCAGCCCCGCTAGCGGGCTGAGCCCCCTAGCCAAAAACATTCAGTACTTC,TRBV7-2,TRBJ2-4,NA,TRBD2